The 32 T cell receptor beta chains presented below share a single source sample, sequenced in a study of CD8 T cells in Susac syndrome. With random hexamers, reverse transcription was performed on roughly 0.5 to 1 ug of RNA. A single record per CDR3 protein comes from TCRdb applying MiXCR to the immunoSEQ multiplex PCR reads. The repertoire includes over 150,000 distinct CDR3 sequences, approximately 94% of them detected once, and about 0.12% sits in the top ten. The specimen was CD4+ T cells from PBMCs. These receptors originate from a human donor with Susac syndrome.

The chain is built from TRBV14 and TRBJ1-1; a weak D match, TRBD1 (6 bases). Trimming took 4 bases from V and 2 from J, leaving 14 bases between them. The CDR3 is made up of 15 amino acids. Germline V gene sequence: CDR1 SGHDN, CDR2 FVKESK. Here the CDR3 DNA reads TGTGCCAGCAGCCGGGGCTGGGGGCTAAACACTGAAGCTTTCTTT. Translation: CASSRGWGLNTEAFF.

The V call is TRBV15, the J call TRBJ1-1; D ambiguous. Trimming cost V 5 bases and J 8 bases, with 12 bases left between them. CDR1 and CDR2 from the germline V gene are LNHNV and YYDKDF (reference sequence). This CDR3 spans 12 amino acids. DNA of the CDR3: TGTGCCACCAGCTCAGAGAGGCTGGAAGCTTTCTTT. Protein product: CATSSERLEAFF.

CDR3 sequence: CASSLVAGPYEQYV. The CDR3 coding sequence is TGTGCCAGCAGCTTAGTAGCAGGGCCCTACGAGCAGTACGTC. The chain carries TRBV7-2 and TRBJ2-7, with D possibly TRBD1 on 5 matching bases. The CDR3 runs 14 residues. V dropped 1 base and J dropped 2 bases, with 9 bases sitting between them. Germline V gives CDR1 SGHTA, CDR2 FQGNSA.

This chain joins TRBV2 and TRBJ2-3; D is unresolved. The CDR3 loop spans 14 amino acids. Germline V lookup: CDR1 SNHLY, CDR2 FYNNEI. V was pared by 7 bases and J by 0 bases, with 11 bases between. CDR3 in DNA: TGTGCCAGCACCCGAGTTTTGAGCACAGATACGCAGTATTTT. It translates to CASTRVLSTDTQYF.

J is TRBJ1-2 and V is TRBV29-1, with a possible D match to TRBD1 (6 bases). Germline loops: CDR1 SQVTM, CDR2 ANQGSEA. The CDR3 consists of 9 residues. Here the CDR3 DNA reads TGCGTCGAGGGGGATGGCTACACCTTC. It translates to CVEGDGYTF.

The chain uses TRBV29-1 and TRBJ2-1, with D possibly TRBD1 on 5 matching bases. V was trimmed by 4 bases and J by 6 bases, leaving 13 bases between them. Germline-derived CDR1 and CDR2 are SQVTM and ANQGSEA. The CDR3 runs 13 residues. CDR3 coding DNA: TGCAGCGTTGTTAAGACAGTGCTCAATGAGCAGTTCTTC. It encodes CSVVKTVLNEQFF.

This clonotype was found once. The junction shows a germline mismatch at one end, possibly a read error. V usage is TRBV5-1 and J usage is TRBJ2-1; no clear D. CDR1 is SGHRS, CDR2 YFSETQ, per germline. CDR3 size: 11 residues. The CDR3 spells CASGLQDEQFF. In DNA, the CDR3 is TGCGCCAGCGGCTTGCAAGATGAGCAGTTCTTC.

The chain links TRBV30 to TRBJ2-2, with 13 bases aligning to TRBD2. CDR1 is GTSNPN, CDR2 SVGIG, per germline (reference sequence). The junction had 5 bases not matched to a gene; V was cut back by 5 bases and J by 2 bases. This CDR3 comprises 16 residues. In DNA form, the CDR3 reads TGTGCCTGGCATACGGGACTAGCGGGAAACACCGGGGAGCTGTTTTTT. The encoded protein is CAWHTGLAGNTGELFF.

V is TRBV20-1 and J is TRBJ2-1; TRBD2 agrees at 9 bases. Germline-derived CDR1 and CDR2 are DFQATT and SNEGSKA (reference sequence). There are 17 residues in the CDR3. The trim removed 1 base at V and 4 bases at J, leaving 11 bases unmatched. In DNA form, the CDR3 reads TGCAGTGCTAGAGTTTCCTCGACTAGCGGACTTTACAATGAGCAGTTCTTC. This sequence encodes CSARVSSTSGLYNEQFF.

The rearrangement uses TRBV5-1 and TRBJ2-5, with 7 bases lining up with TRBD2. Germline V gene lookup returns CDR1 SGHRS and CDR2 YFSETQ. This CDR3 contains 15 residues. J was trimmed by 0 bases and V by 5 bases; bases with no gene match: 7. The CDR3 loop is CASRGTTSYQETQYF. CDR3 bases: TGCGCCAGCAGGGGGACTACCTCGTACCAAGAGACCCAGTACTTC.

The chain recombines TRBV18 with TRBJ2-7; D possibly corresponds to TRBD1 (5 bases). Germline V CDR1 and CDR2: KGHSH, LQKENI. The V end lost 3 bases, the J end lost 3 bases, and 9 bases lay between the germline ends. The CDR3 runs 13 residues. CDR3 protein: CASSPIDSYEQYV. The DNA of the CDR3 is TGTGCCAGCTCACCCATCGACAGCTACGAGCAGTACGTC.

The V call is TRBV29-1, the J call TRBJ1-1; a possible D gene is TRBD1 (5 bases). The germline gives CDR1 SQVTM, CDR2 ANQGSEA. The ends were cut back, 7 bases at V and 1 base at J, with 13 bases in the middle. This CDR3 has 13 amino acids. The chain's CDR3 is CSAGGRANTEAFF. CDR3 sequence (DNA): TGCAGCGCCGGGGGAAGGGCGAACACTGAAGCTTTCTTT.

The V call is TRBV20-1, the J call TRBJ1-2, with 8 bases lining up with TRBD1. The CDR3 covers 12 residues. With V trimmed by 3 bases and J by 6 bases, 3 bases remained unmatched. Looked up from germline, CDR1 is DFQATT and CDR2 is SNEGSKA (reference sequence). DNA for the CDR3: TGCAGTGCTAGTCGGGGACAGGATGGCTACACCTTC. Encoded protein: CSASRGQDGYTF.

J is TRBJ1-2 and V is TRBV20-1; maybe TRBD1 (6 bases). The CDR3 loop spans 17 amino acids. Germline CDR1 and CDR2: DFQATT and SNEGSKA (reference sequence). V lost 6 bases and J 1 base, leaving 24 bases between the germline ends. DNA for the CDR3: TGCAGTGCCCGGACCCGGAAAAAGACAGGATATAACTATGGCTACACCTTC. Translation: CSARTRKKTGYNYGYTF.

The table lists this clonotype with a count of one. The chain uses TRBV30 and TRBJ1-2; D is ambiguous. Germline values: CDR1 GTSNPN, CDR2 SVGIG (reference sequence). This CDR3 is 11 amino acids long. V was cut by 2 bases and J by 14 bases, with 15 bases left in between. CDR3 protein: CAWSPQRLPTF. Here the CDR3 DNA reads TGTGCCTGGAGTCCCCAAAGGTTACCGACCTTC.

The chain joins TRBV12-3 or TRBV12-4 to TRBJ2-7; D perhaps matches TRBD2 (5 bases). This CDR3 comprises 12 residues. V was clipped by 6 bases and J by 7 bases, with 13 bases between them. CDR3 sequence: CASSRRSGEQYF. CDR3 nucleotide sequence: TGTGCCAGCAGCCGTAGGAGCGGAGAGCAGTACTTC.

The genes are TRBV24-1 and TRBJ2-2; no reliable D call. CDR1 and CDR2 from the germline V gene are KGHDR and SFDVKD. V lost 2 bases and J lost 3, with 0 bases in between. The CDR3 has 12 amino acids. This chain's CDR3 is CATSDYTGELFF. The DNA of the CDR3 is TGTGCCACCAGTGATTACACCGGGGAGCTGTTTTTT.

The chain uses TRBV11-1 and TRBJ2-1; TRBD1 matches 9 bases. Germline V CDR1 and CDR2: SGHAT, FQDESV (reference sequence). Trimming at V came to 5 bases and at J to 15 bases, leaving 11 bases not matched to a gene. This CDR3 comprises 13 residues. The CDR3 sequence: CASSTGTGSPRFF. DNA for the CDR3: TGTGCCAGCAGCACCGGGACAGGGTCCCCTCGGTTCTTC. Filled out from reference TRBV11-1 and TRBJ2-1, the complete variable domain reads EAEVAQSPRYKITEKSQAVAFWCDPISGHATLYWYRQILGQGPELLVQFQDESVVDDSQLPKDRFSAERLKGVDSTLKIQPAELGDSAMYLCASSTGTGSPRFFGPGTRLTVL.

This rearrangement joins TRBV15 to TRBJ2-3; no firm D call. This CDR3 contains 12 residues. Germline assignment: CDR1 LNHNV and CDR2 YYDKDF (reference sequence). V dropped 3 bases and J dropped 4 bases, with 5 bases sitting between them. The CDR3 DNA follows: TGTGCCACCAGCAGCTCCCCAGATACGCAGTATTTT. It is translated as CATSSSPDTQYF. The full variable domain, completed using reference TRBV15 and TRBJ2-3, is DAMVIQNPRYQVTQFGKPVTLSCSQTLNHNVMYWYQQKSSQAPKLLFHYYDKDFNNEADTPDNFQSRRPNTSFCFLDIRSPGLGDTAMYLCATSSSPDTQYFGPGTRLTVL.

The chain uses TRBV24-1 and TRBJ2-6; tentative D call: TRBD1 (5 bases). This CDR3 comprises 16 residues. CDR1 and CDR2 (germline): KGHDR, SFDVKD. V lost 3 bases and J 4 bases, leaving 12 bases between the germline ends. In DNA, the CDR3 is TGTGCCACCAGTGATCCAGGCCGGACAGGGGCCAACGTCCTGACTTTC. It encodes CATSDPGRTGANVLTF.

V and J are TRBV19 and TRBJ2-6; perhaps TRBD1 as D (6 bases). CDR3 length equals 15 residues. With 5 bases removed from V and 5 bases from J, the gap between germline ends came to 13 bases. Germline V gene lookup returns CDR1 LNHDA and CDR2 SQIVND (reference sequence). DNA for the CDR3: TGTGCCAGTAGTCTACAGGGCGGCTGGGCCAACGTCCTGACTTTC. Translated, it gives CASSLQGGWANVLTF.

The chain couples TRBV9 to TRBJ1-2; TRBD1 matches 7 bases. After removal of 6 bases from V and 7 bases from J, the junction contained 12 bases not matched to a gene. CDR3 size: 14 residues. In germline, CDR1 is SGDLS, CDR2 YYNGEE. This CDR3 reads CASKMGQTYGGYTF. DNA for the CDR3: TGTGCCAGCAAAATGGGACAGACCTACGGTGGCTACACCTTC. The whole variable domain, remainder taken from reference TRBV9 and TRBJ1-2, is DSGVTQTPKHLITATGQRVTLRCSPRSGDLSVYWYQQSLDQGLQFLIQYYNGEERAKGNILERFSAQQFPDLHSELNLSSLELGDSALYFCASKMGQTYGGYTFGSGTRLTVV.

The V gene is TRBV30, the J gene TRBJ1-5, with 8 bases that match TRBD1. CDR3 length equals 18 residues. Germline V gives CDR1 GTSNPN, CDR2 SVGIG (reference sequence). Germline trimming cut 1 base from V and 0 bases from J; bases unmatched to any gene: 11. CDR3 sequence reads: CAWSAWRGTGGSNQPQHF. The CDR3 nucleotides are TGTGCCTGGAGTGCCTGGAGAGGCACAGGGGGTAGCAATCAGCCCCAGCATTTT.

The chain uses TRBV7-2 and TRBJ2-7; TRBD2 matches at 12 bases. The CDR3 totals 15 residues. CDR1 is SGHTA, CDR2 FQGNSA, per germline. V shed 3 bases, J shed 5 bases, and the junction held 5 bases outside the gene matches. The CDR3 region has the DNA TGTGCCAGCAGCTTTCGACTAGCGGGAGCCCACGAGCAGTACTTC. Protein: CASSFRLAGAHEQYF.

The CDR3 protein is CASSQDRGGPYGYTF. The DNA of the CDR3 is TGCGCCAGCAGCCAAGATCGTGGAGGGCCCTATGGCTACACCTTC. The genes are TRBV4-3 and TRBJ1-2; D is ambiguous. Trimming removed 0 bases at V and 4 bases at J, with 12 bases between. Germline CDR1 is LGHNA and CDR2 is YSLEER. The CDR3 consists of 15 residues.

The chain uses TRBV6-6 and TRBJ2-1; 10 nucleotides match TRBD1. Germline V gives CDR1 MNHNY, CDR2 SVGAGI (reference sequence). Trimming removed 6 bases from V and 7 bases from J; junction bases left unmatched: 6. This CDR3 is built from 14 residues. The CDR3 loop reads CASRPTGGLNEQFF. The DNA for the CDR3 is TGTGCCAGCAGACCGACAGGGGGCTTGAATGAGCAGTTCTTC.

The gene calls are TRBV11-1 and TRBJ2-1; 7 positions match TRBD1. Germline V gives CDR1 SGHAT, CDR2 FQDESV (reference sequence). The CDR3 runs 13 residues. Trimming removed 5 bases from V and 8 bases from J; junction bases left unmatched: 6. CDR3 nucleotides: TGTGCCAGCAGCCGTGACAGGGTGGATGAGCAGTTCTTC. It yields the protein CASSRDRVDEQFF. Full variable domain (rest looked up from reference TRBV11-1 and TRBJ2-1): EAEVAQSPRYKITEKSQAVAFWCDPISGHATLYWYRQILGQGPELLVQFQDESVVDDSQLPKDRFSAERLKGVDSTLKIQPAELGDSAMYLCASSRDRVDEQFFGPGTRLTVL.

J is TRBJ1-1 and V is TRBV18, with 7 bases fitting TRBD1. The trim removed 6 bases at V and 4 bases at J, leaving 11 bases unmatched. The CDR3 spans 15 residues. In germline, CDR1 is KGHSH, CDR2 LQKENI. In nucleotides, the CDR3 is TGTGCCAGCTCCCCAAAGACAGGGACAGTCACTGAAGCTTTCTTT. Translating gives CASSPKTGTVTEAFF. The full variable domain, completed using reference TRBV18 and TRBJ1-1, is NAGVMQNPRHLVRRRGQEARLRCSPMKGHSHVYWYRQLPEEGLKFMVYLQKENIIDESGMPKERFSAEFPKEGPSILRIQQVVRGDSAAYFCASSPKTGTVTEAFFGQGTRLTVV.

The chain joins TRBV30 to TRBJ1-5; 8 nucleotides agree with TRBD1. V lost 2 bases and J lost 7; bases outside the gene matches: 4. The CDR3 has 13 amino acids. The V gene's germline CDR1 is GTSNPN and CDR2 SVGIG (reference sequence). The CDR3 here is CAWSSTGGQPQHF. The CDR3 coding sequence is TGTGCCTGGAGTTCCACAGGGGGACAGCCCCAGCATTTT.

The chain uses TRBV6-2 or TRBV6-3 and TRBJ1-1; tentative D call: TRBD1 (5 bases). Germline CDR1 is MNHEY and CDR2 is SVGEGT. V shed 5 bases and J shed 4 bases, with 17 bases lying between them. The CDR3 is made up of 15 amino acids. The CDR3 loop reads CASSTPGGVGTEAFF. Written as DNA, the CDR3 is TGTGCCAGCAGTACCCCGGGGGGGGTTGGCACTGAAGCTTTCTTT.

CDR3: CATSRVAGEVGNEQFF. The CDR3 nucleotides read TGTGCCACCAGCAGAGTTGCGGGGGAGGTTGGGAATGAGCAGTTCTTC. The chain couples TRBV15 to TRBJ2-1; 7 bases line up with TRBD2. CDR1 is LNHNV, CDR2 YYDKDF, per germline (reference sequence). The length of the CDR3 is 16 residues. J gave up 7 bases and V 1 base, and 10 bases lay outside the gene matches.

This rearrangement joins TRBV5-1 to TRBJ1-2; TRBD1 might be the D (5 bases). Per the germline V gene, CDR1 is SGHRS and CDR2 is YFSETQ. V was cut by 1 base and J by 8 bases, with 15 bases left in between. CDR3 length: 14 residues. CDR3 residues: CASSLSESPGGYTF. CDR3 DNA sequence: TGCGCCAGCAGCTTGAGTGAATCCCCAGGGGGCTACACCTTC.